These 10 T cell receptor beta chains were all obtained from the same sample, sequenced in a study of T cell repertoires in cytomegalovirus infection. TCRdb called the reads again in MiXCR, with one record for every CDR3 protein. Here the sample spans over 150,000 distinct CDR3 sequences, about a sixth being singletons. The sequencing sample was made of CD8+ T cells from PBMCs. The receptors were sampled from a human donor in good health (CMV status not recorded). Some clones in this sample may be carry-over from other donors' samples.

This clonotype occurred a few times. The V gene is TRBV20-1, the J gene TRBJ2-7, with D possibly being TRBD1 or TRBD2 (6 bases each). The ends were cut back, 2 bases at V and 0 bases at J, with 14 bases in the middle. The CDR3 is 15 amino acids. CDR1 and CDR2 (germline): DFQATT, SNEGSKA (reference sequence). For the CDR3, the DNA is TGCAGTGCTAGACCCAGAGGAGGGGGCTCCTACGAGCAGTACTTC. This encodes CSARPRGGGSYEQYF.

The DNA of the CDR3 is TGTGCCAGCAGCCGAACGGATCACAGAGAGTACGAGCAGTACTTC. Translation gives CASSRTDHREYEQYF. The chain employs TRBV7-2 and TRBJ2-7; no firm D call. The CDR3 spans 15 residues. V dropped 5 bases and J dropped 4 bases, with 18 bases sitting between them. Germline lookup yields CDR1 SGHTA and CDR2 FQGNSA.

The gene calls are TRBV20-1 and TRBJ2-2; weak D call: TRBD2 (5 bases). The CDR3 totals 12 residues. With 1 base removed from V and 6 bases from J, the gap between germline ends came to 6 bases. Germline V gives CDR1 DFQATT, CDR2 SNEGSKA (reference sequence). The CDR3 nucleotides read TGCAGTGCTAGAGCGGGGTCCGGGGAGCTGTTTTTT. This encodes CSARAGSGELFF.

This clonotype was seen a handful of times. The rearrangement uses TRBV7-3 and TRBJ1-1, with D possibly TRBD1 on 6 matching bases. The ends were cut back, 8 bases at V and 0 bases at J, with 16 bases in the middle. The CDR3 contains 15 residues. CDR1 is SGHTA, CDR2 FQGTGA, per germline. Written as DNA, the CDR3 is TGTGCCAGCCGTCCCCCCGGGGGCTTGAACACTGAAGCTTTCTTT. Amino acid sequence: CASRPPGGLNTEAFF.

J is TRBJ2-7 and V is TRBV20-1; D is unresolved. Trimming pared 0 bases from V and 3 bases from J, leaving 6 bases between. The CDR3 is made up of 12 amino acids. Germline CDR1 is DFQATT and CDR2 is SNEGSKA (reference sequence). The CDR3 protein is CSAREVDYEQYF. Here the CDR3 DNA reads TGCAGTGCTAGAGAAGTCGACTACGAGCAGTACTTC.

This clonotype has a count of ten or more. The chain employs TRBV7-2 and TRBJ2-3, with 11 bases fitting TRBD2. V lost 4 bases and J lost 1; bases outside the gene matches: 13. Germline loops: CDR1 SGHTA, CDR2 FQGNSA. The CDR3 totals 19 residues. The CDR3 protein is CASSSTLAGGPEGTDTQYF. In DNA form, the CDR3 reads TGTGCCAGCAGCTCAACGCTAGCGGGGGGACCCGAAGGCACAGATACGCAGTATTTT.

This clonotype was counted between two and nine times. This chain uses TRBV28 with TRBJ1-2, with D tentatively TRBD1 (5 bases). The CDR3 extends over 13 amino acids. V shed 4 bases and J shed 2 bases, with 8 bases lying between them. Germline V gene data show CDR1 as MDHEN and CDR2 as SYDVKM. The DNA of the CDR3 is TGTGCCAGCAGTTATGGGGCCAACTATGGCTACACCTTC. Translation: CASSYGANYGYTF.

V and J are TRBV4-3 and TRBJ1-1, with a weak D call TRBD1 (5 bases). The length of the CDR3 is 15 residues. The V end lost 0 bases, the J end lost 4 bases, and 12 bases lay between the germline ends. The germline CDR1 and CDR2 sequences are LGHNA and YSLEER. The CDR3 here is CASSQETVWGTEAFF. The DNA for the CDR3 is TGCGCCAGCAGCCAAGAGACAGTTTGGGGCACTGAAGCTTTCTTT.

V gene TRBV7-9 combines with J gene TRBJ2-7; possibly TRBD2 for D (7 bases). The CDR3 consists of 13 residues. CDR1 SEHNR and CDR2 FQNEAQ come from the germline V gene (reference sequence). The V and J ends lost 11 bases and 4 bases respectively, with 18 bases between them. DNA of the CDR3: TGTGCCGGGAGGGGGGGGACTGATTACGAGCAGTACTTC. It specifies CAGRGGTDYEQYF. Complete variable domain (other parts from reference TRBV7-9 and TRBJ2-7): DTGVSQNPRHKITKRGQNVTFRCDPISEHNRLYWYRQTLGQGPEFLTYFQNEAQLEKSRLLSDRFSAERPKGSFSTLEIQRTEQGDSAMYLCAGRGGTDYEQYFGPGTRLTVT.

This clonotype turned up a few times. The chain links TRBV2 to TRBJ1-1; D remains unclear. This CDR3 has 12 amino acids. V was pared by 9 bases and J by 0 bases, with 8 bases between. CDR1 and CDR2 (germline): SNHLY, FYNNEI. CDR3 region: CARDRMNTEAFF. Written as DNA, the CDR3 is TGTGCCAGAGACCGAATGAACACTGAAGCTTTCTTT.